Detailed here is one T cell receptor beta chain. This CDR3 is also generated by other DNA sequences in the sample. The data belong to a study of control samples from healthy donors and cancer patients. Germline lookup yields CDR1 SGDLS and CDR2 YYNGEE. Trimming took off 1 base at V and 7 bases at J, with 11 bases between the two ends. The CDR3 has 14 residues. Generated by immunoSEQ multiplex PCR, the TCRdb table keeps only in-frame clones and is missing some. This sample carries approximately 100,000 clones, approximately 90% of them seen once, and the ten largest clones take 15% to 20%. The material sequenced was PBMCs. The chain employs TRBV9 and TRBJ1-4, with D perhaps TRBD1 (5 bases). The sequence was obtained from a man aged 60 to 69 with lung cancer. The CDR3 sequence: CASSVSGAGEKLFF. Written as DNA, the CDR3 is TGTGCCAGCAGCGTATCCGGGGCGGGTGAAAAACTGTTTTTT.